Listed below are T cell receptor beta chains from one sample, sequenced in a study of blood T cell repertoires in COVID-19. TCRdb keeps only in-frame clones here, not all; method: immunoSEQ multiplex PCR. The data show about 140,000 clones, about 82% seen once. Sequencing was carried out using peripheral blood. The receptors derive from a woman older than 75 with active or convalescent COVID-19. Each CDR3 is given with its conserved first and last residue. Fields, in order: V gene, J gene, D gene, CDR3 protein. D genes are given only for firm matches.

v_call: TRBV7-3; j_call: TRBJ2-1; d_call: .; cdr3_aa: CASSLAASSYNEQFF
v_call: TRBV12-3/TRBV12-4; j_call: TRBJ2-5; d_call: .; cdr3_aa: CASSFQGPETQYF
v_call: TRBV7-3; j_call: TRBJ2-3; d_call: .; cdr3_aa: CASSLTAAGTDTQYF
v_call: TRBV28; j_call: TRBJ1-6; d_call: .; cdr3_aa: CASSLQGPKNSPLHF
v_call: TRBV20-1; j_call: TRBJ2-2; d_call: TRBD2; cdr3_aa: CSASLGGTGELFF
v_call: TRBV30; j_call: TRBJ1-6; d_call: TRBD1; cdr3_aa: CAWSGTGALSYNSPLHF
v_call: TRBV19; j_call: TRBJ1-2; d_call: .; cdr3_aa: CASVGVPNYGYTF
v_call: TRBV20-1; j_call: TRBJ2-1; d_call: .; cdr3_aa: CSASNNEQFF
v_call: TRBV4-1; j_call: TRBJ2-3; d_call: .; cdr3_aa: CASSPILGAAGDTQYF
v_call: TRBV19; j_call: TRBJ1-5; d_call: TRBD1; cdr3_aa: CASKWTGVNQPQHF
v_call: TRBV7-8; j_call: TRBJ1-2; d_call: .; cdr3_aa: CASSLYAGAYYGYTF
v_call: TRBV30; j_call: TRBJ2-7; d_call: TRBD1; cdr3_aa: CAWTKQTGASYEQYF
v_call: TRBV19; j_call: TRBJ2-3; d_call: .; cdr3_aa: CASSIRRDTQYF
v_call: TRBV7-9; j_call: TRBJ1-1; d_call: .; cdr3_aa: CASSRPQGTNTEAFF
v_call: TRBV28; j_call: TRBJ2-5; d_call: .; cdr3_aa: CASSFDGGRGETQYF
v_call: TRBV2; j_call: TRBJ2-7; d_call: TRBD2; cdr3_aa: CASEGTSGTPYEQYF
v_call: TRBV10-2; j_call: TRBJ2-2; d_call: .; cdr3_aa: CASRLSNTGELFF
v_call: TRBV5-5; j_call: TRBJ1-3; d_call: .; cdr3_aa: CASSLDITSGNTIYF
v_call: TRBV14; j_call: TRBJ2-1; d_call: .; cdr3_aa: CASSQMLLSNEQFF
v_call: TRBV5-1; j_call: TRBJ1-4; d_call: .; cdr3_aa: CASTVLGGRNNEKLFF
v_call: TRBV2; j_call: TRBJ1-1; d_call: .; cdr3_aa: CAQTGLLNTEAFF
v_call: TRBV9; j_call: TRBJ2-5; d_call: .; cdr3_aa: CASSTVGETQYF
v_call: TRBV7-9; j_call: TRBJ1-2; d_call: TRBD1; cdr3_aa: CASSPRDRVSGYTF
v_call: TRBV5-4; j_call: TRBJ1-6; d_call: .; cdr3_aa: CASSSTGTLSPLHF
v_call: TRBV13; j_call: TRBJ1-1; d_call: .; cdr3_aa: CASSQDSGYTEAFF
v_call: TRBV4-1; j_call: TRBJ1-2; d_call: TRBD1; cdr3_aa: CASSREGGNYGYTF